Reported below is one T cell receptor beta chain. Profiled with immunoSEQ multiplex PCR; TCRdb holds only in-frame clones, not every one. This sample yields roughly 1 million clones, of which roughly 80% are seen a single time; about 1.4% belongs to the top ten. The sample originates from a study of shared clonotypes between healthy human individuals. This TCR was sampled from a man between 18 and 35 years old in good health. Sequencing input: memory CD4+ T cells sorted from blood. Subset defined: CD45RA-negative fraction.

The CDR3 nucleotides read TGCAGCGCCCCACAGGGTAAGGGAGTCTACGAGCAGTACTTC. Translated, it gives CSAPQGKGVYEQYF. The V gene is TRBV29-1, the J gene TRBJ2-7, with D perhaps TRBD1 (6 bases). Germline V CDR1 and CDR2: SQVTM, ANQGSEA. Trimming took off 7 bases at V and 3 bases at J, with 19 bases between the two ends. This CDR3 contains 14 residues.